Below, 8 T cell receptor beta chains from the same sample are listed, as sequenced in a study of blood T cells in healthy people across ages. PCR was performed a second time for about 6 to 12 cycles using a sample-barcoded 5' primer and a J-beta primer mix. TCRdb used MiXCR to reprocess the 5' RACE reads, holding one entry per CDR3 protein. This sample has hundreds of thousands of distinct CDR3 sequences, with about 52% found just once. Material: blood. The receptor set was obtained from a woman between 55 and 75 years old in good health.

The chain combines TRBV5-4 with TRBJ2-6, with D unclear. Germline V gene sequence: CDR1 SGHNT, CDR2 YYREEE (reference sequence). V lost 2 bases and J 7 bases, leaving 10 bases between the germline ends. The CDR3 is 14 amino acids. The CDR3 here is CASSLRLDANVLTF. CDR3 nucleotides: TGTGCCAGCAGCTTAAGACTGGATGCCAACGTCCTGACTTTC.

The chain combines TRBV7-2 with TRBJ2-1; 12 nucleotides agree with TRBD2. Germline lookup yields CDR1 SGHTA and CDR2 FQGNSA. V dropped 5 bases and J dropped 0; count of bases not matched to a gene: 8. CDR3 length equals 18 residues. CDR3 amino acids: CASSKSSGRASSYNEQFF. The CDR3 DNA follows: TGTGCCAGCAGCAAATCTAGCGGGAGGGCGAGCTCCTACAATGAGCAGTTCTTC.

The chain is built from TRBV20-1 and TRBJ2-7; D possibly corresponds to TRBD1 (6 bases). The CDR3 runs 14 residues. CDR1 is DFQATT and CDR2 is SNEGSKA in the germline V gene (reference sequence). V lost 6 bases to trimming and J lost 3 bases, with 18 bases between them. The CDR3: CSALNRALFYEQYF. In nucleotides, the CDR3 is TGCAGTGCCCTTAACAGGGCACTTTTCTACGAGCAGTACTTC.

This clonotype has a count of ten or more. This sequence joins TRBV20-1 and TRBJ2-7; D gene unclear. CDR1 DFQATT and CDR2 SNEGSKA come from the germline V gene (reference sequence). The CDR3 consists of 11 residues. Trimming stripped 8 bases from V and 0 bases from J, with 8 bases between. DNA of the CDR3: TGCAGTACGGAGAGCTCCTACGAGCAGTACTTC. Its translation: CSTESSYEQYF.

The chain links TRBV2 to TRBJ2-2; D is unresolved. There are 13 residues in the CDR3. The germline V gene encodes CDR1 SNHLY and CDR2 FYNNEI. V lost 5 bases, J lost 7 bases, and 11 bases lay in between. CDR3 bases: TGTGCCAGCAGTAAAACCTGGGACGGGGAGCTGTTTTTT. Translation: CASSKTWDGELFF.

This clonotype occurred a few times. One base away lies a much larger clone, so this may be a sequencing read error. CDR3 sequence reads: CANSQDSQLSPLHF. CDR3 coding DNA: TGCGCCAACAGCCAAGATTCGCAGCTTTCACCCCTCCACTTT. The J gene is TRBJ1-6, the V gene TRBV4-3; D remains ambiguous. From germline, CDR1 is LGHNA and CDR2 YSLEER. The CDR3 totals 14 residues.

The chain links TRBV14 to TRBJ2-5; tentatively, D is TRBD1 (5 bases). Trimming cost V 4 bases and J 1 base, with 16 bases left between them. Germline CDR1 is SGHDN and CDR2 is FVKESK. The CDR3 is made up of 16 amino acids. CDR3 region: CASSPRQTKLQETQYF. CDR3 nucleotide sequence: TGTGCCAGCAGCCCCAGACAGACCAAACTCCAAGAGACCCAGTACTTC. Filled out from reference TRBV14 and TRBJ2-5, the complete variable domain reads EAGVTQFPSHSVIEKGQTVTLRCDPISGHDNLYWYRRVMGKEIKFLLHFVKESKQDESGMPNNRFLAERTGGTYSTLKVQPAELEDSGVYFCASSPRQTKLQETQYFGPGTRLLVL.

The chain couples TRBV29-1 to TRBJ2-1, with 7 bases lining up with TRBD1. The junction had 7 bases not matched to a gene; V was cut back by 1 base and J by 4 bases. The germline V gene has CDR1 SQVTM and CDR2 ANQGSEA. The CDR3 runs 15 residues. The CDR3 spells CSVEGGQKPYNEQFF. The CDR3 DNA is TGCAGCGTTGAAGGGGGACAGAAACCTTACAATGAGCAGTTCTTC.